Reported below is one T cell receptor (beta chain). At one end, the junction sequence differs from germline, possibly due to a read error. The data originate from a study of blood T cell repertoires in COVID-19. For the study at large: Researchers got acute and convalescent COVID-19 samples from the United States, Italy and Spain. T cells, B-cell-depleted T cells, or PBMCs provided the cDNA or gDNA that served as material.

How the authors handled the data: The assay estimated nucleated cells by amplifying reference gene primers. Assay used: immunoSEQ multiplex PCR; TCRdb lists only in-frame clones, some missing. V, J and clone size are taken as reported in that table, and D and trimming were inferred from the DNA itself. The table lists 60,000 to 70,000 clones, approximately 86% of them singletons, with more than 1.4% in the top ten. The CDR3 spans 13 residues. Germline-derived CDR1 and CDR2 are WSHSY and SAAADI. The TCR was taken from a woman between 55 and 75 years old with acute or convalescent COVID-19. The genes are TRBV10-2 and TRBJ1-1; TRBD1 is a possible D gene (5 bases). The specimen sequenced was peripheral blood. The CDR3 sequence: CASRESGGTEAFF. The CDR3, as DNA: TGCGCCAGCAGGGAGTCGGGGGGCACTGAAGCTTTCTTT.